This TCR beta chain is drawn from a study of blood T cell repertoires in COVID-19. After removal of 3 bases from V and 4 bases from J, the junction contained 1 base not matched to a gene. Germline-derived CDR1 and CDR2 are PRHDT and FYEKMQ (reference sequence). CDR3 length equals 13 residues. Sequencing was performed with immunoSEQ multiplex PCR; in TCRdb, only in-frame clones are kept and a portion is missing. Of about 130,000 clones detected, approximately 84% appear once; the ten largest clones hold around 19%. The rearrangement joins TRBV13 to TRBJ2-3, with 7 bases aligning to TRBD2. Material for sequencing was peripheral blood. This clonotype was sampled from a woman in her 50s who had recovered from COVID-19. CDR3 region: CASSFRGADTQYF. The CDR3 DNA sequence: TGTGCCAGCAGCTTTCGGGGGGCAGATACGCAGTATTTT.